The 21 T cell receptor beta chains below come from one sample, sequenced in a study of blood T cell repertoires in COVID-19 (dated by TCRdb to the early 2020s). Library generation was performed with the immunoSEQ multiplex PCR assay. As stored in TCRdb, this immuneACCESS dataset retains in-frame rearrangements with V and J assigned. A fraction of the clones does not appear; measured against another copy, unresolved V genes explain less than half of the discrepancy, and the remainder lacks a known reason. The sample contains fewer than 200,000 clones, roughly 85% of them found a single time. About 5.6% of the sample lies in the top ten. Material for sequencing was peripheral blood. The receptors derive from a woman between 45 and 65 years old with COVID-19, enrolled during active disease.

This clone has more than one count but fewer than ten. The J gene is TRBJ1-5, the V gene TRBV6-4, with a possible D match to TRBD1 (5 bases). The CDR3 has 15 amino acids. The V end lost 4 bases, the J end lost 3 bases, and 13 bases lay between the germline ends. In germline, CDR1 is MRHNA, CDR2 SNTAGT. CDR3 in DNA: TGTGCCAGCAGTGCGGAGGGGTCCTCCAATCAGCCCCAGCATTTT. It codes for CASSAEGSSNQPQHF.

V usage is TRBV6-4 and J usage is TRBJ2-3, with TRBD2 identical over 12 bases. V lost 2 bases to trimming and J lost 3 bases; unmatched junction nucleotides: 3. The CDR3 has 16 amino acids. Germline values: CDR1 MRHNA, CDR2 SNTAGT. The CDR3 nucleotides read TGTGCCAGCAGTGACCTAGCGGGGGGGCGAACAGATACGCAGTATTTT. Its translation is CASSDLAGGRTDTQYF.

This clone was recorded at least ten times. The V call is TRBV16, the J call TRBJ1-4; 8 positions match TRBD1. Trimming removed 3 bases from V and 2 bases from J; junction bases left unmatched: 8. Germline V gene data show CDR1 as KGHSY and CDR2 as FQNENV. The length of the CDR3 is 17 residues. The CDR3 sequence is CASSQRGQGWTNEKLFF. The CDR3 DNA is TGTGCCAGCAGCCAGCGCGGACAGGGTTGGACTAATGAAAAACTGTTTTTT.

This clone was seen just once. This rearrangement joins TRBV2 to TRBJ2-6, with a possible D match to TRBD1 (5 bases). The CDR3 sequence is 15 residues long. CDR1 SNHLY and CDR2 FYNNEI come from the germline V gene. Trimming shortened V by 4 bases and J by 1 base, and 8 bases separated the two germline ends. The CDR3 protein is CASSVQGSGANVLTF. The CDR3 nucleotides are TGTGCCAGCAGTGTGCAGGGATCTGGGGCCAACGTCCTGACTTTC.

This chain uses TRBV6-5 with TRBJ2-7; D perhaps matches TRBD2 (7 bases). There are 15 residues in the CDR3. The V end lost 7 bases, the J end lost 0 bases, and 16 bases lay between the germline ends. Germline V gene sequence: CDR1 MNHEY, CDR2 SVGAGI. The CDR3 sequence is CASTQGRGSSYEQYF. CDR3 nucleotides: TGTGCCAGCACCCAAGGGAGGGGGAGCTCCTACGAGCAGTACTTC.

V gene TRBV20-1 combines with J gene TRBJ2-7, with 8 bases fitting TRBD2. The trim removed 3 bases at V and 4 bases at J, leaving 8 bases unmatched. Germline V gene lookup returns CDR1 DFQATT and CDR2 SNEGSKA (reference sequence). The CDR3 loop spans 14 amino acids. The CDR3 DNA reads as TGCAGTGCTAGTGGGCGGGGGGACTGGTACGAGCAGTACTTC. This encodes CSASGRGDWYEQYF.

The chain has TRBV7-9 and TRBJ2-5; 7 positions agree with TRBD1. Germline CDR1 reads SEHNR; CDR2 reads FQNEAQ (reference sequence). V was clipped by 0 bases and J by 2 bases; unmatched bases: 6. This CDR3 is 16 amino acids long. CDR3 sequence reads: CASSLATGPPQETQYF. Here the CDR3 DNA reads TGTGCCAGCAGCTTAGCGACAGGGCCCCCACAAGAGACCCAGTACTTC.

The chain joins TRBV5-4 to TRBJ1-4, with TRBD1 identical over 8 bases. Germline V CDR1 and CDR2: SGHNT, YYREEE (reference sequence). Trimming cost V 3 bases and J 8 bases; bases outside gene matches: 6. The CDR3 loop spans 14 amino acids. This CDR3 reads CASSSGQVGEKLFF. In DNA form, the CDR3 reads TGTGCCAGCAGCTCGGGACAGGTGGGCGAAAAACTGTTTTTT.

As for this clone: The sample carries other DNA sequences with the same CDR3. This chain joins TRBV28 and TRBJ2-7; TRBD1 matches at 10 bases. The CDR3 runs to 14 residues. Losses at the gene ends were 7 bases for V and 2 bases for J; bases not matched to a gene: 5. CDR1 and CDR2 (germline): MDHEN, SYDVKM. CDR3 nucleotides: TGTGCCAGCACCTCCGGACAGGGGGCCTACGAGCAGTACTTC. This encodes CASTSGQGAYEQYF.

The chain joins TRBV27 to TRBJ2-7, with a possible D match to TRBD1 (6 bases). The CDR3 runs to 13 residues. V was shortened by 5 bases and J by 4 bases, with 12 bases between the two germline ends. The germline gives CDR1 MNHEY, CDR2 SMNVEV (reference sequence). The CDR3 coding sequence is TGTGCCAGCAGTGCATCACAGGGTTACGAGCAGTACTTC. This sequence encodes CASSASQGYEQYF.

The chain is built from TRBV4-3 and TRBJ2-1; TRBD2 aligns across 12 bases. The CDR3 is made up of 17 amino acids. Germline V gene sequence: CDR1 LGHNA, CDR2 YSLEER. Losses at the gene ends were 2 bases for V and 8 bases for J; bases not matched to a gene: 10. This chain's CDR3 is CASSQIPGTSGSYEQFF. CDR3 nucleotide sequence: TGCGCCAGCAGCCAAATACCCGGGACTAGCGGGTCCTATGAGCAGTTCTTC.

The chain links TRBV9 to TRBJ1-1; D gene unclear. V lost 0 bases and J 4 bases, leaving 13 bases between the germline ends. This CDR3 is 15 amino acids long. Germline CDR1 reads SGDLS; CDR2 reads YYNGEE. The CDR3 is CASSVVSGLSTEAFF. DNA of the CDR3: TGTGCCAGCAGCGTAGTATCGGGGTTGAGCACTGAAGCTTTCTTT.

This chain uses TRBV6-6 with TRBJ1-1, with 7 bases matching TRBD1. This CDR3 comprises 13 residues. CDR1 MNHNY and CDR2 SVGAGI come from the germline V gene (reference sequence). V dropped 6 bases and J dropped 1; count of bases not matched to a gene: 2. This chain's CDR3 is CASRDRENTEAFF. In DNA form, the CDR3 reads TGTGCCAGCAGAGACAGGGAGAACACTGAAGCTTTCTTT.

The chain carries TRBV9 and TRBJ2-7; D gene ambiguous. V was clipped by 4 bases and J by 9 bases, with 14 bases between them. Germline CDR1 and CDR2: SGDLS and YYNGEE. This CDR3 is 12 amino acids long. The CDR3 sequence: CASSSYLLGQYF. CDR3 in DNA: TGTGCCAGCAGCTCCTACCTTCTTGGGCAGTACTTC. Full variable domain (remainder filled in from reference TRBV9 and TRBJ2-7): DSGVTQTPKHLITATGQRVTLRCSPRSGDLSVYWYQQSLDQGLQFLIQYYNGEERAKGNILERFSAQQFPDLHSELNLSSLELGDSALYFCASSSYLLGQYFGPGTRLTVT.

The gene calls are TRBV7-3 and TRBJ2-1; 8 positions agree with TRBD2. The CDR3 has 14 amino acids. CDR1 and CDR2 from the germline V gene are SGHTA and FQGTGA. The J segment lost 2 bases and the V segment lost 4 bases, leaving 1 base of the junction unmatched. The CDR3 protein is CASSSRGAYNEQFF. The CDR3 DNA sequence: TGTGCCAGCAGCTCGCGGGGGGCCTACAATGAGCAGTTCTTC.

The gene calls are TRBV18 and TRBJ1-4; no firm D call. Germline lookup yields CDR1 KGHSH and CDR2 LQKENI. The V and J ends lost 2 bases and 6 bases respectively, with 7 bases between them. CDR3 length equals 13 residues. The CDR3 DNA reads as TGTGCCAGCTCACCATCCGGGGATGAAAAACTGTTTTTT. This sequence encodes CASSPSGDEKLFF.

A few counts support this clone. The CDR3 nucleotides are TGCGCCAGCAGCCGTGGCAGCGGGGGCACCACCGGGGAGCTGTTTTTT. Its translation is CASSRGSGGTTGELFF. The rearrangement links TRBV5-1 to TRBJ2-2; 8 nucleotides line up with TRBD2. This CDR3 has 16 residues. CDR1 and CDR2 from the germline V gene are SGHRS and YFSETQ. The V segment lost 4 bases and the J segment 4 bases; nucleotides outside the gene matches: 9.

J is TRBJ2-3 and V is TRBV5-1, with a possible D match to TRBD2 (6 bases). Germline assignment: CDR1 SGHRS and CDR2 YFSETQ. There are 17 residues in the CDR3. V lost 1 base and J 0 bases, leaving 15 bases between the germline ends. Here the CDR3 DNA reads TGCGCCAGCAGCTTGTTTGGGACTTTTATTAGCACAGATACGCAGTATTTT. Its protein is CASSLFGTFISTDTQYF.

This chain links TRBV6-1 with TRBJ2-7, with 7 positions matching TRBD2. This CDR3 is 16 amino acids long. V lost 1 base, J lost 4 bases, and 10 bases stayed unmatched. Germline CDR1 is MNHNS and CDR2 is SASEGT. The CDR3, as DNA: TGTGCCAGCAGTGAAGGGGGGGGAGGGCAGGGATACGAGCAGTACTTC. Amino acid sequence: CASSEGGGGQGYEQYF.

V usage is TRBV18 and J usage is TRBJ2-5, with 9 bases aligning to TRBD2. The germline CDR1 and CDR2 sequences are KGHSH and LQKENI. With V trimmed by 0 bases and J by 1 base, 3 bases remained unmatched. This CDR3 contains 16 residues. The CDR3 bases are TGTGCCAGCTCACCACCGAGCGGGGGGCTCCAAGAGACCCAGTACTTC. Its protein is CASSPPSGGLQETQYF.

This chain joins TRBV10-3 and TRBJ2-7; tentatively, D is TRBD2 (6 bases). Germline CDR1 is ENHRY and CDR2 is SYGVKD. This CDR3 is built from 12 residues. V gave up 1 base and J gave up 5 bases, with 6 bases separating them. As DNA, the CDR3 is TGTGCCATCAGTGAGTGGGGGGACGAGCAGTACTTC. It yields the protein CAISEWGDEQYF.